Ten or more counts support the clone carrying this T cell receptor beta chain. The antigen is unknown. The source of the sample is a study of response to subunit inactivated influenza vaccine. Study observations and caveats: T cells newly recruited by each seasonal influenza vaccination are few, the authors suggested.

The CDR3 totals 15 residues. V dropped 8 bases and J dropped 4 bases, with 15 bases sitting between them. Germline V CDR1 and CDR2: MDHEN, SYDVKM. TCRdb called the RT-PCR reads again in MiXCR, with one record for every CDR3 protein. Found here are just over 300,000 distinct CDR3 sequences, about 20% of them singletons; the top ten hold about a tenth. The receptor was isolated from a man between 50 and 75 years old who received an inactivated influenza vaccine. Material: PBMCs from blood, obtained less than 22 months after vaccination. The rearrangement joins TRBV28 to TRBJ1-6; D not resolved. The CDR3 coding sequence is TGTGCCAGCCTCGCGGGGAGGACTTATAATTCACCCCTCCACTTT. Its protein is CASLAGRTYNSPLHF.